The text below deals with one TCR beta chain. The antigen is undetermined. Profiled with immunoSEQ multiplex PCR; TCRdb holds only in-frame clones, not every one. The data contain tens of thousands of clones, roughly four fifths of them singletons. ViraFEST used viral peptide pools to expand antigen-specific CD4+ T cells before sequencing. Subsequent to a culture period of about ten days, CD4+ T cells were isolated. Either the BNT162b2 or mRNA-1273 vaccine was given to participants in two doses. According to the study, vaccine recipients showed no prior SARS-CoV-2 infection and negative nucleocapsid antibodies. Half the medium was replaced with IL-2 medium on days 3 and 7. The data stem from a study of vaccination effects on CD4 cells after COVID-19. This TCR came from a human donor who received a COVID-19 vaccine. Some clones in this sample may be carry-over from other donors' samples. This specimen consisted of CD4+ T cells from PBMCs cultured with HCoV-NL63 spike peptides, obtained after COVID-19 vaccination.

The CDR3 bases are TGTGCCAGCAGTTTATGGGGCGGGGGTTGGGATACTGAAGCTTTCTTT. It specifies CASSLWGGGWDTEAFF. V and J are TRBV28 and TRBJ1-1, with D possibly TRBD1 on 5 matching bases. CDR3 length: 16 amino acids. V shed 0 bases and J shed 5 bases, with 16 bases lying between them. Germline V gene lookup returns CDR1 MDHEN and CDR2 SYDVKM.